A single sample gave rise to the 27 T cell receptor beta chains below, sequenced in a study of blood T cell repertoires in COVID-19. Using immunoSEQ multiplex PCR, the repertoire was profiled, and TCRdb retains in-frame clones only, with some absent. The table includes more than 300,000 clones, roughly 90% detected once. Sequenced: peripheral blood. All receptors come from a woman aged 40-49 years with COVID-19, enrolled during active disease.

This chain connects TRBV11-2 to TRBJ2-4; D possibly corresponds to TRBD1 (5 bases). In germline, CDR1 is SGHAT, CDR2 FQNNGV. Trimming removed 0 bases at V and 10 bases at J, with 7 bases between. This CDR3 contains 12 residues. The CDR3 here is CASSLERGIQYF. The CDR3 DNA follows: TGTGCCAGCAGCTTAGAAAGGGGAATTCAGTACTTC.

The rearrangement uses TRBV28 and TRBJ1-4; no definite D call. CDR1 MDHEN and CDR2 SYDVKM come from the germline V gene. The ends were cut back, 3 bases at V and 10 bases at J, with 27 bases in the middle. CDR3 size: 18 residues. In DNA, the CDR3 is TGTGCCAGCAGTTTTGGTGGCCGAAGAACAGTCTCCTATGTAAAACTGTTTTTT. This encodes CASSFGGRRTVSYVKLFF.

The chain has TRBV5-4 and TRBJ2-2, with D tentatively TRBD1 (7 bases). Germline CDR1 reads SGHNT; CDR2 reads YYREEE (reference sequence). The CDR3 is made up of 16 amino acids. Trimming shortened V by 2 bases and J by 4 bases, and 15 bases separated the two germline ends. CDR3 nucleotides: TGTGCCAGCAGCTTAGGAGGGGGCGGTGGCACCGGGGAGCTGTTTTTT. Protein sequence: CASSLGGGGGTGELFF.

DNA for the CDR3: TGTGCCAGCAGCTTACGACAGGGCGGGTTGAACGAGCAGTACTTC. It yields the protein CASSLRQGGLNEQYF. The chain has TRBV3-1 (or the pseudogene TRBV3-2) and TRBJ2-7; 7 bases agree with TRBD1. In germline, CDR1 is LGHDT, CDR2 YNNKEL (reference sequence). The CDR3 extends over 15 amino acids. Trimming removed 5 bases from V and 5 bases from J; junction bases left unmatched: 12.

CDR3 amino acids: CASSTTVGQVALYEQYF. Written as DNA, the CDR3 is TGTGCCAGCAGCACTACGGTAGGACAGGTGGCCCTCTACGAGCAGTACTTC. V and J are TRBV28 and TRBJ2-7, with 7 bases lining up with TRBD1. V lost 6 bases and J lost 3; bases outside the gene matches: 17. Germline V CDR1 and CDR2: MDHEN, SYDVKM. This CDR3 has 17 amino acids.

V gene TRBV9 combines with J gene TRBJ1-3; the match to TRBD1 covers 7 bases. The germline CDR1 and CDR2 sequences are SGDLS and YYNGEE. Trimming cost V 2 bases and J 1 base; bases outside gene matches: 3. The CDR3 covers 15 residues. CDR3 sequence: CASSVDRTSGNTIYF. The CDR3 DNA reads TGTGCCAGCAGCGTGGACAGGACTTCTGGAAACACCATATATTTT.

The gene calls are TRBV18 and TRBJ2-5, with D perhaps TRBD1 (6 bases). Germline CDR1 reads KGHSH; CDR2 reads LQKENI. The CDR3 runs 14 residues. V gave up 6 bases and J gave up 2 bases, with 13 bases separating them. The CDR3 DNA is TGTGCCAGCTCTCCCGGGACATCTCAAGAGACCCAGTACTTC. Protein product: CASSPGTSQETQYF.

This clone was counted between two and nine times. J is TRBJ1-4 and V is TRBV6-2 or TRBV6-3; D unresolved. With 2 bases removed from V and 5 bases from J, the gap between germline ends came to 12 bases. The germline gives CDR1 MNHEY, CDR2 SVGEGT. This CDR3 is built from 15 residues. Written as DNA, the CDR3 is TGTGCCAGCAGTTACGACGGCAGGAAGAATGAAAAACTGTTTTTT. Its protein product is CASSYDGRKNEKLFF.

The chain uses TRBV24-1 and TRBJ2-3, with 8 bases aligning to TRBD2. With 4 bases clipped from V and 0 bases from J, the junction kept 5 bases outside the gene matches. The CDR3 totals 16 residues. Germline loops: CDR1 KGHDR, CDR2 SFDVKD. CDR3 coding DNA: TGTGCCACCAGTGACCCGGCGGGGGGCAGCACAGATACGCAGTATTTT. Translation gives CATSDPAGGSTDTQYF.

The CDR3 loop is CASSPPTSGRAPYNEQFF. CDR3 in DNA: TGTGCCAGTAGTCCCCCCACTAGCGGGAGGGCCCCTTACAATGAGCAGTTCTTC. The chain combines TRBV19 with TRBJ2-1; 13 bases map to TRBD2. The germline CDR1 and CDR2 sequences are LNHDA and SQIVND (reference sequence). J was trimmed by 4 bases and V by 5 bases; bases with no gene match: 11. This CDR3 spans 18 amino acids.

This clone occurred once. This chain joins TRBV2 and TRBJ2-5; 8 bases line up with TRBD1. Trimming removed 5 bases from V and 1 base from J; junction bases left unmatched: 12. Germline loops: CDR1 SNHLY, CDR2 FYNNEI. This CDR3 has 17 residues. CDR3 amino acids: CASSYAVIQGAQETQYF. CDR3 nucleotide sequence: TGTGCCAGCAGTTACGCGGTGATCCAGGGGGCCCAAGAGACCCAGTACTTC.

The gene calls are TRBV27 and TRBJ2-7; the D gene is possibly TRBD1 (6 bases). Germline-derived CDR1 and CDR2 are MNHEY and SMNVEV (reference sequence). V shed 2 bases and J shed 0 bases, with 14 bases lying between them. This CDR3 contains 16 residues. The CDR3 protein is CASSLQGWDISYEQYF. The DNA of the CDR3 is TGTGCCAGCAGTTTACAGGGTTGGGACATCTCCTACGAGCAGTACTTC.

This sequence joins TRBV14 and TRBJ2-6; TRBD1 might be the D (6 bases). CDR3 length equals 16 residues. V gave up 5 bases and J gave up 0 bases, with 11 bases separating them. CDR1 is SGHDN, CDR2 FVKESK, per germline. The CDR3 DNA is TGTGCCAGCAGCGCAGGGGTCCGCTCTGGGGCCAACGTCCTGACTTTC. Its protein product is CASSAGVRSGANVLTF.

The rearrangement uses TRBV19 and TRBJ1-2; TRBD1 matches at 7 bases. CDR3 size: 14 residues. The germline V gene has CDR1 LNHDA and CDR2 SQIVND (reference sequence). The V segment lost 6 bases and the J segment 6 bases; nucleotides outside the gene matches: 10. CDR3 sequence reads: CASRSRGRGDGYTF. The CDR3 nucleotides are TGTGCCAGTAGGTCCAGGGGGAGAGGTGATGGCTACACCTTC.

This clone was detected only once. The V call is TRBV5-1, the J call TRBJ1-6; D is unresolved. From germline, CDR1 is SGHRS and CDR2 YFSETQ. The CDR3 contains 13 residues. The V end lost 0 bases, the J end lost 14 bases, and 12 bases lay between the germline ends. CDR3 sequence: CASSLDSLSTLHF. CDR3 in DNA: TGCGCCAGCAGCTTGGATTCCCTTTCTACCCTCCACTTT.

This chain links TRBV19 with TRBJ1-5, with TRBD1 matching over 9 bases. The V and J ends lost 5 bases and 0 bases, in that order; junction bases with no gene match: 11. This CDR3 has 18 residues. Germline V CDR1 and CDR2: LNHDA, SQIVND (reference sequence). The CDR3 region is CASSSRTGDGYSNQPQHF. The CDR3 DNA follows: TGTGCCAGTAGTTCTCGGACAGGGGACGGGTATAGCAATCAGCCCCAGCATTTT.

This chain connects TRBV30 to TRBJ1-3; 9 nucleotides match TRBD1. The germline CDR1 and CDR2 sequences are GTSNPN and SVGIG (reference sequence). The V segment lost 5 bases and the J segment 4 bases; nucleotides outside the gene matches: 6. There are 14 residues in the CDR3. The CDR3 loop reads CAWGQGRGGNTIYF. The CDR3 nucleotides are TGTGCCTGGGGACAGGGGAGAGGGGGAAACACCATATATTTT.

V is TRBV9 and J is TRBJ1-1; the D is unclear. The CDR3 has 14 amino acids. V lost 4 bases and J lost 3, with 13 bases in between. CDR1 is SGDLS, CDR2 YYNGEE, per germline. As DNA, the CDR3 is TGTGCCAGCAGCACAAACTTCAGGCACACTGAAGCTTTCTTT. Protein: CASSTNFRHTEAFF. The full variable domain, with the rest looked up from reference TRBV9 and TRBJ1-1, is DSGVTQTPKHLITATGQRVTLRCSPRSGDLSVYWYQQSLDQGLQFLIQYYNGEERAKGNILERFSAQQFPDLHSELNLSSLELGDSALYFCASSTNFRHTEAFFGQGTRLTVV.

V gene TRBV29-1 combines with J gene TRBJ1-1; 9 positions agree with TRBD1. Germline V lookup: CDR1 SQVTM, CDR2 ANQGSEA. V lost 6 bases, J lost 3 bases, and 8 bases stayed unmatched. The CDR3 has 14 amino acids. The CDR3 nucleotides are TGCAGCGTGTTGGGACAGGGATCGGACACTGAAGCTTTCTTT. This codes for CSVLGQGSDTEAFF.

In DNA, the CDR3 is TGTGCCAGCAGCCTAGCTAATTCACCCCTCCACTTT. Translating gives CASSLANSPLHF. The chain combines TRBV5-6 with TRBJ1-6; D not resolved. Germline V CDR1 and CDR2: SGHDT, YYEEEE. Trimming stripped 4 bases from V and 6 bases from J, with 5 bases between. The length of the CDR3 is 12 residues.

The gene calls are TRBV5-5 and TRBJ1-1; D not resolved. The CDR3 is 15 residues long. The germline V and J ends were trimmed by 0 bases and 1 base, with 10 bases remaining between them. Looked up from germline, CDR1 is SGHKS and CDR2 is YYEKEE (reference sequence). The CDR3 DNA reads as TGTGCCAGCAGCTTGGCAGGCGTCGGGAACACTGAAGCTTTCTTT. Residues: CASSLAGVGNTEAFF. The whole variable domain, remainder taken from reference TRBV5-5 and TRBJ1-1, is DAGVTQSPTHLIKTRGQQVTLRCSPISGHKSVSWYQQVLGQGPQFIFQYYEKEERGRGNFPDRFSARQFPNYSSELNVNALLLGDSALYLCASSLAGVGNTEAFFGQGTRLTVV.

V usage is TRBV21-1 and J usage is TRBJ2-7; the D call in the table, TRBD2, was not verified against the DNA. TRBV21-1 is a pseudogene locus. The CDR3 runs to 16 residues. CDR3 amino acids: CASSIGTSGRLCEQYF. In DNA, the CDR3 is TGTGCCAGCAGCATAGGGACTAGCGGGAGGCTCTGCGAGCAGTACTTC.

The rearrangement uses TRBV6-5 and TRBJ1-1; D unresolved. The germline gives CDR1 MNHEY, CDR2 SVGAGI. V lost 7 bases to trimming and J lost 2 bases, with 17 bases between them. CDR3 length: 15 amino acids. This CDR3 is CASTRTVITNTEAFF. The CDR3 DNA reads as TGTGCCAGCACTCGAACCGTTATAACTAACACTGAAGCTTTCTTT.

V is TRBV29-1 and J is TRBJ2-5; TRBD1 aligns across 8 bases. The CDR3 length is 12 residues. CDR1 and CDR2 from the germline V gene are SQVTM and ANQGSEA. V lost 6 bases, J lost 4 bases, and 4 bases stayed unmatched. CDR3 amino acids: CSVRTGRETQYF. The DNA for the CDR3 is TGCAGCGTCAGGACAGGGCGAGAGACCCAGTACTTC. Full variable domain (outside the CDR3, taken from reference TRBV29-1 and TRBJ2-5): SAVISQKPSRDICQRGTSLTIQCQVDSQVTMMFWYRQQPGQSLTLIATANQGSEATYESGFVIDKFPISRPNLTFSTLTVSNMSPEDSSIYLCSVRTGRETQYFGPGTRLLVL.

This chain links TRBV7-2 with TRBJ2-7; D possibly corresponds to TRBD1 (6 bases). V shed 3 bases and J shed 0 bases, with 15 bases lying between them. CDR1 is SGHTA, CDR2 FQGNSA, per germline. The CDR3 runs to 16 residues. The CDR3 DNA reads as TGTGCCAGCAGCTTTTTCGACAGGTTTTCCTCCTACGAGCAGTACTTC. Encoded protein: CASSFFDRFSSYEQYF.

The chain uses TRBV7-2 and TRBJ1-1; 8 nucleotides match TRBD1. Losses at the gene ends were 5 bases for V and 5 bases for J; bases not matched to a gene: 13. Per the germline V gene, CDR1 is SGHTA and CDR2 is FQGNSA. This CDR3 has 16 residues. The CDR3 spells CASSLTSGTGWTEAFF. The DNA for the CDR3 is TGTGCCAGCAGCCTTACTTCCGGGACAGGTTGGACTGAAGCTTTCTTT.

The sample holds a few counts of this clone. The rearrangement joins TRBV21-1 to TRBJ2-7; the table's D call of TRBD2 was not tested on the DNA. TRBV21-1 represents a pseudogene. The CDR3 totals 16 residues. The CDR3 here is CASSKIGSLPSHEQYF. In DNA form, the CDR3 reads TGTGCCAGCAGCAAAATCGGTAGCCTCCCATCCCACGAGCAGTACTTC.